The 9 T cell receptor beta chains below all came from one sample that was sequenced in a study of the immune and genomic landscape of osteosarcoma. TCRdb keeps only in-frame clones here, not all; method: immunoSEQ multiplex PCR. The repertoire includes roughly 10,000 clones, 60% to 85% of them detected once, and about 17% sits in the top ten. Primary, local recurrence and metastasis osteosarcoma tumors were taken after treatment from poor-prognosis patients. The sequenced sample consisted of osteosarcoma tumor tissue from the lung. Receptors originate from a human donor with osteosarcoma.

The chain carries TRBV7-6 and TRBJ2-1, with 9 bases fitting TRBD2. CDR1 is SGHVS, CDR2 FNYEAQ, per germline. Unmatched junction bases numbered 11, after V lost 3 bases and J lost 8 bases. The CDR3 covers 16 residues. The CDR3 DNA follows: TGTGCCAGCAGCTTGGGTGGCGGGAGGGCCTTGGATGAGCAGTTCTTC. Its protein is CASSLGGGRALDEQFF.

J is TRBJ2-1 and V is TRBV6-6, with D tentatively TRBD2 (5 bases). V was pared by 6 bases and J by 5 bases, with 11 bases between. The CDR3 is made up of 13 amino acids. CDR1 and CDR2 (germline): MNHNY, SVGAGI (reference sequence). The CDR3 bases are TGTGCCAGCAGCCAGGTTAGCGACAATGAGCAGTTCTTC. Protein: CASSQVSDNEQFF.

The V call is TRBV18, the J call TRBJ2-6, with 8 bases lining up with TRBD1. Germline CDR1 reads KGHSH; CDR2 reads LQKENI. V shed 3 bases, J shed 0 bases, and the junction held 7 bases outside the gene matches. The CDR3 extends over 18 amino acids. Here the CDR3 reads CASSPERTGPSGANVLTF. The CDR3 DNA is TGTGCCAGCTCACCTGAAAGGACAGGGCCCTCTGGGGCCAACGTCCTGACTTTC.

For the CDR3, the DNA is TGTGCCAGCAGTGATCAGGACAGTGAGGACGAGCAGTACTTC. This sequence encodes CASSDQDSEDEQYF. The rearrangement uses TRBV6-1 and TRBJ2-7; perhaps TRBD1 as D (6 bases). Trimming pared 3 bases from V and 5 bases from J, leaving 14 bases between. This CDR3 contains 14 residues. Germline V gene lookup returns CDR1 MNHNS and CDR2 SASEGT.

The J gene is TRBJ2-5, the V gene TRBV5-1, with D unclear. Germline V gene sequence: CDR1 SGHRS, CDR2 YFSETQ. Trimming stripped 0 bases from V and 2 bases from J, with 14 bases between. CDR3 length: 16 amino acids. CDR3 protein: CASSLVGTDIQETQYF. DNA for the CDR3: TGCGCCAGCAGCTTGGTGGGAACTGACATACAAGAGACCCAGTACTTC.

The chain joins TRBV27 to TRBJ1-1, with D unclear. Germline-derived CDR1 and CDR2 are MNHEY and SMNVEV (reference sequence). Trimming left V 5 bases short and J 5 bases short, with 12 bases between. The CDR3 loop spans 13 amino acids. The CDR3 region has the DNA TGTGCCAGCAGTATTATCGCTGAGACTGAAGCTTTCTTT. It is translated as CASSIIAETEAFF.

The V gene is TRBV10-3, the J gene TRBJ2-1; 8 bases match TRBD2. CDR3 length equals 14 residues. V trimming: 8 bases; J trimming: 5 bases; junction bases outside the gene matches: 8. Germline V gene sequence: CDR1 ENHRY, CDR2 SYGVKD. In DNA, the CDR3 is TGTGCCATCGGTAGTAGCGGGACCCACAATGAGCAGTTCTTC. This sequence encodes CAIGSSGTHNEQFF.

The chain combines TRBV6-5 with TRBJ2-3, with no clear D. The V end was cut by 5 bases, the J end by 14 bases, with 17 bases between. The germline V gene encodes CDR1 MNHEY and CDR2 SVGAGI. The CDR3 has 12 amino acids. In DNA form, the CDR3 reads TGTGCCAGCAGTAAACCCCTAGGAGTGAGGTATTTT. This sequence encodes CASSKPLGVRYF.

The CDR3, as DNA: TGTGCCAGCAGTGACCGGGGGAGGGCCACAGATACGCAGTATTTT. It codes for CASSDRGRATDTQYF. The rearrangement links TRBV6-4 to TRBJ2-3; 7 bases match TRBD2. CDR1 MRHNA and CDR2 SNTAGT come from the germline V gene. CDR3 length: 15 amino acids. After removal of 2 bases from V and 2 bases from J, the junction contained 4 bases not matched to a gene.